This is a list of T cell receptor beta chains from one sample in a study of control samples from healthy donors and cancer patients. The data were produced by immunoSEQ multiplex PCR, yet TCRdb's version contains in-frame clones alone and is incomplete. The table lists around 19,000 clones, roughly 84% of them singletons, with roughly 29% in the top ten. Sequenced material: PBMCs. Receptors originate from a woman aged 65 to 85 with lung cancer. Each CDR3 is given without its conserved first and last residue. The D gene is left open where the match is weak.

J: TRBJ1-6; V: TRBV7-3; length: 12; D: -; CDR3: ASSSTGYRSPLH
J: TRBJ2-7; V: TRBV5-6; length: 10; D: TRBD1; CDR3: ASSGTEYEQY
J: TRBJ2-5; V: TRBV4-1; length: 12; D: -; CDR3: ASSQEGGRETQY
J: TRBJ1-3; V: TRBV4-3; length: 11; D: -; CDR3: ASSQEYGNTIY
J: TRBJ1-3; V: TRBV7-8; length: 11; D: -; CDR3: ASSLRRENTIY
J: TRBJ1-1; V: TRBV11-3; length: 13; D: -; CDR3: ASSSGSGRNTEAF
J: TRBJ1-3; V: TRBV4-3; length: 14; D: -; CDR3: ATSQYWGGAGNTIY
J: TRBJ1-1; V: TRBV3-1/TRBV3-2; length: 15; D: -; CDR3: ASSQESPRSRKTEAF
J: TRBJ2-5; V: TRBV19; length: 13; D: -; CDR3: ASSPGEGEQETQY
J: TRBJ2-3; V: TRBV7-9; length: 12; D: -; CDR3: ASSLGLSTDTQY
J: TRBJ1-2; V: TRBV20-1; length: 8; D: -; CDR3: SVGDDGYT
J: TRBJ2-5; V: TRBV18; length: 14; D: -; CDR3: ASSPTPGQRDETQY
J: TRBJ2-7; V: TRBV5-1; length: 13; D: -; CDR3: ASSLVQGGAYEQY
J: TRBJ1-2; V: TRBV2; length: 11; D: -; CDR3: ASKGGPNYGYT
J: TRBJ2-2; V: TRBV11-3; length: 16; D: -; CDR3: ASSLAYPGQTNTGELF
J: TRBJ1-1; V: TRBV20-1; length: 9; D: -; CDR3: SAYLGEGAF
J: TRBJ2-1; V: TRBV4-1; length: 14; D: TRBD2; CDR3: ASSQEGTSGYNEQF
J: TRBJ1-1; V: TRBV5-1; length: 9; D: -; CDR3: ASSLADEAF
J: TRBJ1-2; V: TRBV29-1; length: 10; D: -; CDR3: STGPTSYGYT
J: TRBJ1-1; V: TRBV11-2; length: 11; D: TRBD1; CDR3: ASRRQGNTEAF
J: TRBJ1-5; V: TRBV19; length: 13; D: -; CDR3: ASNIDRLGSQPQH
J: TRBJ1-1; V: TRBV7-9; length: 14; D: -; CDR3: ASSLVSPGGYTEAF
J: TRBJ2-2; V: TRBV24-1; length: 15; D: TRBD1; CDR3: ATSDGGQGARPGELF
J: TRBJ2-5; V: TRBV19; length: 14; D: TRBD2; CDR3: ASSRRLAGGQETQY
J: TRBJ1-1; V: TRBV9; length: 10; D: -; CDR3: ASSSWNTEAF
J: TRBJ2-1; V: TRBV14; length: 11; D: -; CDR3: ASSHYSYNEQF
J: TRBJ1-4; V: TRBV12-5; length: 13; D: -; CDR3: ASGLVGDPNEKLF
J: TRBJ2-1; V: TRBV28; length: 13; D: -; CDR3: ASSLLLETYNEQF
J: TRBJ2-7; V: TRBV1; length: 11; D: -; CDR3: TSAGTGDYEQY
J: TRBJ2-7; V: TRBV14; length: 10; D: -; CDR3: ATKGDNYEQY
J: TRBJ2-5; V: TRBV5-1; length: 13; D: TRBD1; CDR3: ASSPLGDRQETQY
J: TRBJ2-3; V: TRBV9; length: 13; D: -; CDR3: ASSPREGSTDTQY
J: TRBJ1-4; V: TRBV28; length: 12; D: -; CDR3: ASSESGRNEKLF
J: TRBJ2-5; V: TRBV6-2/TRBV6-3; length: 10; D: -; CDR3: ASSSAHETQY
J: TRBJ2-1; V: TRBV7-9; length: 13; D: -; CDR3: ASSLAELVLNEQF
J: TRBJ2-7; V: TRBV9; length: 12; D: -; CDR3: ASSVSSVGHEQY
J: TRBJ1-1; V: TRBV30; length: 10; D: -; CDR3: AWIPPLTEAF
J: TRBJ2-3; V: TRBV15; length: 13; D: -; CDR3: ATGPTYQSTDTQY
J: TRBJ1-4; V: TRBV4-3; length: 13; D: -; CDR3: ASSKGVGGNEKLF
J: TRBJ1-2; V: TRBV27; length: 11; D: -; CDR3: ASSHKGFYGYT
J: TRBJ1-6; V: TRBV7-9; length: 14; D: -; CDR3: ASSRDSALKNSPLH
J: TRBJ2-2; V: TRBV28; length: 12; D: -; CDR3: ASSFGAFTGELF
J: TRBJ2-5; V: TRBV5-1; length: 14; D: -; CDR3: ASSWKLASPQETQY
J: TRBJ2-3; V: TRBV29-1; length: 13; D: TRBD2; CDR3: SVEASGQSTDTQY
J: TRBJ1-2; V: TRBV27; length: 10; D: -; CDR3: ATRDVNYGYT
J: TRBJ2-3; V: TRBV28; length: 15; D: TRBD2; CDR3: ASSYSMTSAGTDTQY
J: TRBJ1-4; V: TRBV9; length: 12; D: TRBD1; CDR3: ASSPQGDGEKLF
J: TRBJ2-7; V: TRBV27; length: 11; D: TRBD1; CDR3: ASRGQGGYEQY
J: TRBJ2-1; V: TRBV9; length: 13; D: TRBD2; CDR3: ASSPRLASDNEQF
J: TRBJ1-5; V: TRBV19; length: 14; D: TRBD1; CDR3: ASSKRGQDRSQPQH
J: TRBJ1-6; V: TRBV28; length: 11; D: TRBD1; CDR3: ASSGQVNSPLH
J: TRBJ2-3; V: TRBV6-2/TRBV6-3; length: 17; D: -; CDR3: ASSYSSARGGLRTDTQY
J: TRBJ1-2; V: TRBV2; length: 13; D: -; CDR3: ASSLTMDGGGGYT
J: TRBJ1-5; V: TRBV18; length: 16; D: TRBD1; CDR3: ASSPWVQGDQRNQPQH
J: TRBJ2-5; V: TRBV5-8; length: 13; D: -; CDR3: ASSLAVAAQETQY
J: TRBJ2-7; V: TRBV11-2; length: 11; D: -; CDR3: ASSLGVSYEQY
J: TRBJ1-5; V: TRBV2; length: 12; D: TRBD1; CDR3: ASSDGQGGQPQH
J: TRBJ1-4; V: TRBV7-9; length: 11; D: -; CDR3: ASSLNTNEKLF